The 32 T cell receptor beta chains below were found in one sample sequenced in a study of blood T cell repertoires in COVID-19. Assay used: immunoSEQ multiplex PCR; TCRdb lists only in-frame clones, some missing. This sample carries around 99,000 clones, 84% of them seen once, and the ten largest clones take 4% to 5.5%. The specimen was peripheral blood. These receptors were taken from a human donor in a cohort sampled during active COVID-19.

The chain links TRBV5-1 to TRBJ1-4, with TRBD1 matching over 9 bases. With V trimmed by 1 base and J by 4 bases, 5 bases remained unmatched. Germline lookup yields CDR1 SGHRS and CDR2 YFSETQ. The CDR3 length is 16 residues. Here the CDR3 reads CASSLRGTGLNEKLFF. CDR3 nucleotide sequence: TGCGCCAGCAGCTTGCGGGGGACAGGGCTTAATGAAAAACTGTTTTTT.

The genes are TRBV19 and TRBJ2-3, with TRBD1 as a possible D gene (7 bases). This CDR3 spans 15 amino acids. Germline CDR1 LNHDA, CDR2 SQIVND (reference sequence). V was cut by 8 bases and J by 2 bases, with 17 bases left in between. CDR3 residues: CASAPRGVNTDTQYF. For the CDR3, the DNA is TGTGCCAGTGCCCCCAGGGGGGTGAACACAGATACGCAGTATTTT.

The chain carries TRBV7-2 and TRBJ1-5; 11 nucleotides match TRBD1. V lost 5 bases to trimming and J lost 5 bases; unmatched junction nucleotides: 8. The CDR3 has 16 residues. CDR1 and CDR2 (germline): SGHTA, FQGNSA. The CDR3 region is CASSPNGQGAYQPQHF. The DNA of the CDR3 is TGTGCCAGCAGCCCTAATGGACAGGGGGCTTATCAGCCCCAGCATTTT.

Only one count was recorded for this clone. The chain carries TRBV5-5 and TRBJ2-5, with D possibly being TRBD1 (6 bases). The germline V gene encodes CDR1 SGHKS and CDR2 YYEKEE (reference sequence). The CDR3 sequence is 15 residues long. V was trimmed by 0 bases and J by 2 bases, leaving 11 bases between them. The CDR3 sequence is CASSLVGGRQETQYF. CDR3 nucleotide sequence: TGTGCCAGCAGCTTGGTAGGGGGTCGGCAAGAGACCCAGTACTTC.

This sequence joins TRBV3-1 (or the pseudogene TRBV3-2) and TRBJ2-7; D is uncertain. The V gene lost 3 bases and the J gene lost 0 bases, with 12 bases spanning the gap. The CDR3 contains 15 residues. Per germline, CDR1 LGHDT and CDR2 YNNKEL (reference sequence). CDR3 bases: TGTGCCAGCAGCCAGTATCGGGTGAGCTCCTACGAGCAGTACTTC. It codes for CASSQYRVSSYEQYF.

The V and J genes are TRBV4-2 and TRBJ1-4; possible D gene TRBD1, 5 bases. The V gene's germline CDR1 is LGHNA and CDR2 YNFKEQ. The CDR3 extends over 16 amino acids. V lost 3 bases, J lost 4 bases, and 15 bases lay in between. This CDR3 is CASSQGIGGLNEKLFF. For the CDR3, the DNA is TGTGCCAGCAGCCAGGGTATTGGGGGACTTAATGAAAAACTGTTTTTT.

This chain joins TRBV5-1 and TRBJ1-6; a weak D match, TRBD1 (6 bases). This CDR3 spans 14 amino acids. CDR1 and CDR2 from the germline V gene are SGHRS and YFSETQ. V lost 0 bases, J lost 6 bases, and 7 bases lay in between. Written as DNA, the CDR3 is TGCGCCAGCAGCTTGGACAGGGCTAATTCACCCCTCCACTTT. Translation gives CASSLDRANSPLHF.

The chain employs TRBV19 and TRBJ1-5, with a tentative D call TRBD1 (5 bases). V shed 7 bases and J shed 1 base, with 17 bases lying between them. CDR3 length equals 16 residues. Germline CDR1 LNHDA, CDR2 SQIVND (reference sequence). CDR3: CASKSSGAVSNQPQHF. The CDR3 coding sequence is TGTGCCAGTAAGTCTAGTGGGGCAGTCAGCAATCAGCCCCAGCATTTT.

V gene TRBV5-1 combines with J gene TRBJ1-1; 7 bases match TRBD1. V lost 1 base, J lost 5 bases, and 8 bases stayed unmatched. The CDR3 length is 15 residues. Looked up from germline, CDR1 is SGHRS and CDR2 is YFSETQ. The CDR3 is CASSLTDDRVTEAFF. CDR3 in DNA: TGCGCCAGCAGCTTGACCGACGACAGGGTGACTGAAGCTTTCTTT.

The rearrangement joins TRBV10-3 to TRBJ1-1; TRBD1 might be the D (5 bases). V lost 7 bases and J 1 base, leaving 10 bases between the germline ends. The CDR3 is made up of 13 amino acids. The germline V gene encodes CDR1 ENHRY and CDR2 SYGVKD. CDR3 bases: TGTGCCATCAACCCCAGGGAGAACACTGAAGCTTTCTTT. Residues: CAINPRENTEAFF.

The CDR3 sequence is CASSFNGQTGANVLTF. The CDR3 region has the DNA TGTGCCAGCAGTTTCAACGGACAGACTGGGGCCAACGTCCTGACTTTC. This chain links TRBV28 with TRBJ2-6, with a weak D call TRBD1 (6 bases). Looked up from germline, CDR1 is MDHEN and CDR2 is SYDVKM. Trimming removed 3 bases at V and 2 bases at J, with 11 bases between. The CDR3 is made up of 16 amino acids.

The chain has TRBV9 and TRBJ1-2; a possible D gene is TRBD1 (6 bases). V lost 5 bases, J lost 7 bases, and 27 bases lay in between. The CDR3 runs 17 residues. Per the germline V gene, CDR1 is SGDLS and CDR2 is YYNGEE. The CDR3 nucleotides read TGTGCCAGCAGACGAGCACCCGGCAGGGGAGGGACGGGTGGCTACACCTTC. Translating gives CASRRAPGRGGTGGYTF.

The rearrangement uses TRBV29-1 and TRBJ2-1; 8 bases align to TRBD2. The CDR3 contains 13 residues. Trimming removed 5 bases from V and 9 bases from J; junction bases left unmatched: 9. Germline V gene data show CDR1 as SQVTM and CDR2 as ANQGSEA. CDR3 sequence (DNA): TGCAGCGTTAAACCGGGACTAGTGAGTGAGCAGTTCTTC. As protein: CSVKPGLVSEQFF.

The chain employs TRBV9 and TRBJ1-1; no definite D call. This CDR3 is built from 13 residues. Germline loops: CDR1 SGDLS, CDR2 YYNGEE. Trimming cost V 0 bases and J 11 bases, with 14 bases left between them. CDR3 loop: CASSVDPTAGAFF. DNA for the CDR3: TGTGCCAGCAGCGTAGACCCGACGGCGGGTGCTTTCTTT.

This chain uses TRBV7-9 with TRBJ1-1; D unresolved. The CDR3 is made up of 15 amino acids. V gave up 6 bases and J gave up 1 base, with 15 bases separating them. Per germline, CDR1 SEHNR and CDR2 FQNEAQ (reference sequence). The CDR3 is CASRSRGGANTEAFF. The CDR3 region has the DNA TGTGCCAGCAGGTCGAGAGGAGGAGCGAACACTGAAGCTTTCTTT.

This clone was found once. This rearrangement joins TRBV4-3 to TRBJ1-6; possible D gene TRBD1, 5 bases. The CDR3 spans 17 residues. Trimming cost V 0 bases and J 7 bases, with 16 bases left between them. Germline V gives CDR1 LGHNA, CDR2 YSLEER. DNA of the CDR3: TGCGCCAGCAGCCAAGATGGGGGGAGTGGAGTCAATTCACCCCTCCACTTT. This encodes CASSQDGGSGVNSPLHF.

The chain links TRBV10-3 to TRBJ2-5; TRBD2 is a possible D gene (6 bases). The CDR3 is 17 amino acids. V gave up 0 bases and J gave up 2 bases, with 16 bases separating them. In germline, CDR1 is ENHRY, CDR2 SYGVKD. CDR3 sequence reads: CAISESRGGTRQETQYF. The CDR3 DNA is TGTGCCATCAGTGAGTCGAGAGGCGGGACCAGACAAGAGACCCAGTACTTC.

The chain recombines TRBV9 with TRBJ2-1, with D hard to call. The CDR3 runs to 14 residues. V was shortened by 3 bases and J by 6 bases, with 13 bases between the two germline ends. Per the germline V gene, CDR1 is SGDLS and CDR2 is YYNGEE. The CDR3 DNA sequence: TGTGCCAGCAGCGGAGCCGAACCGAGCAATGAGCAGTTCTTC. The encoded protein is CASSGAEPSNEQFF.

This chain uses TRBV3-1 (or the pseudogene TRBV3-2) with TRBJ2-1, with 8 positions matching TRBD2. The CDR3 spans 14 residues. Germline loops: CDR1 LGHDT, CDR2 YNNKEL (reference sequence). J gave up 6 bases and V 7 bases, and 8 bases lay outside the gene matches. The CDR3 DNA follows: TGTGCCAGCACTTTCCGGGGGGGAACCAATGAGCAGTTCTTC. Encoded protein: CASTFRGGTNEQFF.

The chain links TRBV27 to TRBJ2-7; possible D gene TRBD2, 6 bases. Germline CDR1 is MNHEY and CDR2 is SMNVEV (reference sequence). The CDR3 contains 16 residues. Trimming pared 5 bases from V and 3 bases from J, leaving 20 bases between. CDR3 residues: CASSTTRDSIYYEQYF. The CDR3 region has the DNA TGTGCCAGCAGTACGACCCGGGACTCAATATACTACGAGCAGTACTTC.

The chain carries TRBV6-2 or TRBV6-3 and TRBJ1-2, with 7 bases identical to TRBD1. Germline trimming cut 5 bases from V and 7 bases from J; bases unmatched to any gene: 10. The CDR3 is 14 amino acids. Germline CDR1 and CDR2: MNHEY and SVGEGT. In nucleotides, the CDR3 is TGTGCCAGCAGTGGTCAACAGGGGTTCGGTGGCTACACCTTC. This encodes CASSGQQGFGGYTF.

In its sample, this clone was seen a few times. The rearrangement joins TRBV5-1 to TRBJ1-1; 10 nucleotides agree with TRBD1. Germline-derived CDR1 and CDR2 are SGHRS and YFSETQ. The CDR3 covers 15 residues. After removal of 0 bases from V and 6 bases from J, the junction contained 5 bases not matched to a gene. The CDR3 spells CASSLDWTGGSEAFF. In DNA, the CDR3 is TGCGCCAGCAGCTTGGATTGGACAGGGGGTTCTGAAGCTTTCTTT. Together with reference TRBV5-1 and TRBJ1-1, the CDR3 gives the full variable domain: KAGVTQTPRYLIKTRGQQVTLSCSPISGHRSVSWYQQTPGQGLQFLFEYFSETQRNKGNFPGRFSGRQFSNSRSEMNVSTLELGDSALYLCASSLDWTGGSEAFFGQGTRLTVV.

This chain links TRBV12-3 or TRBV12-4 with TRBJ2-7; 10 bases align to TRBD1. This CDR3 has 13 residues. With V trimmed by 5 bases and J by 6 bases, 4 bases remained unmatched. The DNA for the CDR3 is TGTGCCAGCAGTGGGGACAGGGGAAGCGAGCAGTACGTC. Translated: CASSGDRGSEQYV.

This clone was detected once. The chain has TRBV19 and TRBJ2-3; 8 nucleotides agree with TRBD2. The CDR3 sequence is 16 residues long. Germline CDR1 LNHDA, CDR2 SQIVND (reference sequence). J was trimmed by 0 bases and V by 7 bases; bases with no gene match: 9. CDR3 sequence reads: CASTLAGGTSTDTQYF. CDR3 nucleotides: TGTGCCAGTACCCTAGCGGGCGGAACAAGCACAGATACGCAGTATTTT.

The chain combines TRBV5-6 with TRBJ2-2; 7 bases map to TRBD1. Looked up from germline, CDR1 is SGHDT and CDR2 is YYEEEE. V was pared by 4 bases and J by 3 bases, with 6 bases of the junction left unmatched. The CDR3 has 15 amino acids. This CDR3 reads CASSVTGIYTGELFF. The CDR3 region has the DNA TGTGCCAGCAGCGTGACAGGGATTTACACCGGGGAGCTGTTTTTT.

The chain carries TRBV28 and TRBJ1-5; D is undetermined. The CDR3 has 15 residues. V lost 2 bases and J lost 3, with 11 bases in between. The germline CDR1 and CDR2 sequences are MDHEN and SYDVKM. The CDR3 nucleotides are TGTGCCAGCAGTTTAACCGGGGTGCTCAATCAGCCCCAGCATTTT. This codes for CASSLTGVLNQPQHF.

This chain links TRBV7-5 with TRBJ1-1; TRBD1, the D gene given by the table, was not confirmed from the DNA. TRBV7-5 has pseudogene status. The CDR3 spans 17 residues. The CDR3 sequence: CVRSSEPGQGPPTEAFF. CDR3 sequence (DNA): TGTGTCAGAAGCTCAGAACCGGGACAGGGGCCCCCCACTGAAGCTTTCTTT.

This clone was picked up one time. The chain carries TRBV28 and TRBJ1-4; 7 positions match TRBD1. CDR1 and CDR2 from the germline V gene are MDHEN and SYDVKM. The CDR3 sequence is 16 residues long. V lost 7 bases, J lost 4 bases, and 12 bases stayed unmatched. For the CDR3, the DNA is TGTGCCAGCACCTCCGGGGACAGAGCCTTTAATGAAAAACTGTTTTTT. As protein: CASTSGDRAFNEKLFF.

The table lists this clone with a few counts. The chain is built from TRBV12-3 or TRBV12-4 and TRBJ2-1; D might be TRBD1 (5 bases). V was pared by 8 bases and J by 9 bases, with 14 bases between. This CDR3 is 12 amino acids long. In DNA form, the CDR3 reads TGTGCCAGCGGCCTAGGGGCGATTGAGCAGTTCTTC. It translates to CASGLGAIEQFF.

The chain uses TRBV5-6 and TRBJ2-7, with 7 bases fitting TRBD1. The germline V gene has CDR1 SGHDT and CDR2 YYEEEE. V was pared by 2 bases and J by 3 bases, with 5 bases of the junction left unmatched. The CDR3 loop spans 14 amino acids. The CDR3 here is CASSFRRQGYEQYF. The CDR3, as DNA: TGTGCCAGCAGCTTCCGTAGACAGGGCTACGAGCAGTACTTC.

This rearrangement joins TRBV6-5 to TRBJ2-5, with a weak D call TRBD1 (6 bases). This CDR3 has 13 amino acids. Germline CDR1 is MNHEY and CDR2 is SVGAGI. V was pared by 6 bases and J by 0 bases, with 8 bases between. The CDR3 spells CASRGHNQETQYF. In nucleotides, the CDR3 is TGTGCCAGCAGGGGACATAACCAAGAGACCCAGTACTTC.

There are a few counts of this clone. This chain uses TRBV11-2 with TRBJ1-1; 8 nucleotides agree with TRBD1. The germline V gene has CDR1 SGHAT and CDR2 FQNNGV. The CDR3 is 14 amino acids. The V segment lost 2 bases and the J segment 4 bases; nucleotides outside the gene matches: 3. The CDR3 region has the DNA TGTGCCAGCAGCTTAACAGGGGGTGGCACTGAAGCTTTCTTT. Residues: CASSLTGGGTEAFF.